The 3 T cell receptor beta chains below all came from one sample that was sequenced in a study of shared clonotypes between healthy human individuals. Method: immunoSEQ multiplex PCR; TCRdb's copy keeps in-frame clones and lacks some. The sample contains about 500,000 clones, approximately 80% of which appear only once. Specimen: PBMCs. These receptor sequences come from a woman between 40 and 55 years old in good health. Some clones in this sample may be carry-over from other donors' samples.

The chain is built from TRBV10-3 and TRBJ2-2; D uncertain. The V end lost 5 bases, the J end lost 4 bases, and 8 bases lay between the germline ends. This CDR3 region has 13 residues. From germline, CDR1 is ENHRY and CDR2 SYGVKD. In nucleotides, the CDR3 is TGTGCCATCAGTCCCCAAGTCACCGGGGAGCTGTTTTTT. This codes for CAISPQVTGELFF.

The rearrangement joins TRBV7-2 to TRBJ2-3; no reliable D call. Germline V lookup: CDR1 SGHTA, CDR2 FQGNSA. This CDR3 is built from 15 residues. V shed 0 bases and J shed 2 bases, with 9 bases lying between them. The CDR3 loop reads CASSLAGPITDTQYF. In nucleotides, the CDR3 is TGTGCCAGCAGCTTAGCCGGCCCCATCACAGATACGCAGTATTTT.

As to this clone: A read error likely explains this, since a far larger clone differs by one base. The sample carries other DNA sequences with the same CDR3. The genes are TRBV29-1 and TRBJ1-3; possible D gene TRBD1, 5 bases. The CDR3 sequence is 14 residues long. The V gene's germline CDR1 is SQVTM and CDR2 ANQGSEA. As DNA, the CDR3 is TGCAGCGTTGAAGGGTCAGGGTCTGGGAACACCATATATTTT. Its protein product is CSVEGSGSGNTIYF.